Listed below are T cell receptor beta chains from one sample, sequenced in a study of shared clonotypes between healthy human individuals. Sequenced by immunoSEQ multiplex PCR; TCRdb stores in-frame clones only, minus some. Of 600,000 to 700,000 clones in the sample, less than 80% were seen once. Sample: memory CD4+ T cells sorted from blood. These receptor sequences come from a woman under 40 in good health. Both conserved end residues are part of each CDR3. D genes are given only for firm matches. The size of a clone is reported for some rows only, either as once, few or many, or as a class for expanded clones.

V gene,D gene,J gene,clone size,CDR3 DNA,CDR3 protein
TRBV6-1,TRBD2,TRBJ2-7,.,TGTGCCAGCAGTGGGGGGGGACTAGCGGGACGTCTTAGCTCCTACGAGCAGTACTTC,CASSGGGLAGRLSSYEQYF
TRBV28,.,TRBJ2-7,.,TGTGCCATCCGGGCCCCGAGGAGGTACGAGCAGTACTTC,CAIRAPRRYEQYF
TRBV4-1,.,TRBJ1-5,.,TGCGCCAGCAGCCAAACAGGGATCAATCAGCCCCAGCATTTT,CASSQTGINQPQHF
TRBV28,.,TRBJ1-2,few,TGTGCCAGCAGTTTATTGAACGGGAACTATGGCTACACCTTC,CASSLLNGNYGYTF
TRBV5-1,.,TRBJ1-3,few,TGCGCCAGCAGCTTGAACAGGGACTCTGGAAACACCATATATTTT,CASSLNRDSGNTIYF
TRBV21-1,.,TRBJ1-2,few,TGTGCCAGCGTACTCCAGGGGGCCGATGGCTACACCTTC,CASVLQGADGYTF
TRBV28,TRBD2,TRBJ2-1,many,TGTGCCAGCATCGGCGGCGGGAGAGACTACAATGAGCAGTTCTTC,CASIGGGRDYNEQFF
TRBV6-6,TRBD2,TRBJ2-7,.,TGTGCCAGCAGCTTAGCGGGAACCGTCTACGAGCAGTACTTC,CASSLAGTVYEQYF
TRBV7-8,.,TRBJ2-1,.,TGTGCCAGCAGTATAGTGGAGGCCTCCTACAATGAGCAGTTCTTC,CASSIVEASYNEQFF
TRBV11-1,TRBD2,TRBJ2-3,.,TGTGCCAGCAGCATAACTAGCGGGAGTGTAACAGATACGCAGTATTTT,CASSITSGSVTDTQYF
TRBV4-1,.,TRBJ2-1,.,TGCGCCAGCAGCCTAAACAGGGAACGGAATGAGCAGTTCTTC,CASSLNRERNEQFF
TRBV5-4,.,TRBJ2-7,.,TGTGCCAGCAGGAGAGCACAGGGTTCAAGGGAGCAGTACTTC,CASRRAQGSREQYF
TRBV6-5,TRBD1,TRBJ1-2,.,TGTGCCACCCATTACAGGGGCCTGACTAACTATGGCTACACCTTC,CATHYRGLTNYGYTF
TRBV6-6,.,TRBJ2-2,few,TGTGCCAGCAGTCCGAACACCGGGGAGCTGTTTTTT,CASSPNTGELFF
TRBV28,.,TRBJ1-2,.,TGTGCCAGCAGTCCGGGGCAAGCTAACTATGGCTACACCTTC,CASSPGQANYGYTF